This T cell receptor beta chain was profiled in a study of T cells in Graves' hyperthyroidism and ophthalmopathy. Disease duration under 2 months; hyperthyroidism patients were aged 18 to 65. The TCR beta CDR3 regions underwent amplification using RNA transcripts as the source. Primed by the HTBI set, a first-round RT-PCR was run on the TCR CDR3. TCRdb independently ran MiXCR on the multiplex PCR reads; one entry per CDR3 protein. The profile shows more than 550,000 distinct CDR3 sequences, 18% of them singletons. V dropped 6 bases and J dropped 7 bases, with 13 bases sitting between them. This CDR3 is 13 amino acids long. Germline V gives CDR1 SGHNT, CDR2 YENEEA.

This chain uses TRBV11-3 with TRBJ2-1; possibly TRBD2 for D (5 bases). Sequenced material: blood. This sequence originates from a woman between 50 and 59 years old with Graves' hyperthyroidism that later progressed to Graves' ophthalmopathy. In DNA, the CDR3 is TGTGCCAGCAGTTCTACTAGGTGGAATGAGCAGTTCTTC. Translated: CASSSTRWNEQFF.